The rows below give T cell receptor beta chains drawn from one sample of a study of blood T cell repertoires in COVID-19. Clones were sequenced by immunoSEQ multiplex PCR, and TCRdb holds only the in-frame ones, with some missing. The sample includes 150,000 to 200,000 clones, over 80% seen only once; the top ten take nearly 5%. The material sequenced was peripheral blood. These receptors were obtained from a young man with COVID-19, enrolled during active disease. CDR3s include the opening cysteine and the closing phenylalanine or tryptophan. The D gene is left open where the match is weak. Some rows mark clone size as missing; the rest say once, few, many or name a class of expanded clone.

.,TRBJ2-7,.,TRBV7-9,TGTGCCAGCAGCTTAAAGGGCAGGGACTACGAGCAGTACTTC,CASSLKGRDYEQYF
.,TRBJ2-7,.,TRBV24-1,TGTGCCACCAGTGATTATAGAAACTACGAGCAGTACTTC,CATSDYRNYEQYF
.,TRBJ1-5,.,TRBV5-1,TGCGCCAGCAGCTTGGAGTCGGGGATGGGTCAGCCCCAGCATTTT,CASSLESGMGQPQHF
.,TRBJ2-2,.,TRBV5-1,TGCGCCAGCACCCCCGAGAATACCGGGGAGCTGTTTTTT,CASTPENTGELFF
.,TRBJ1-1,.,TRBV3-1/TRBV3-2,TGTGCCAGCAGCCAAGATGGGGGGAGAGGCACTGAAGCTTTCTTT,CASSQDGGRGTEAFF
once,TRBJ2-2,TRBD2,TRBV5-1,TGCGCCAGCAGCTACGGACTAGCGGGGGGGCTTGGCACCGGGGAGCTGTTTTTT,CASSYGLAGGLGTGELFF
.,TRBJ1-1,TRBD1,TRBV6-6,TGTGCCAGCCAAGGACAGGGTCGGAGTAGCACTGAAGCTTTCTTT,CASQGQGRSSTEAFF
.,TRBJ1-4,.,TRBV4-3,TGCGCCAGCAGCCAAGAGGGGGGGCAGGGGGAAAAACTGTTTTTT,CASSQEGGQGEKLFF
.,TRBJ2-7,TRBD2,TRBV11-2,TGTGCCAGCAGCTTCTTAGCGGGAGGCCTCTACGAGCAGTACTTC,CASSFLAGGLYEQYF
.,TRBJ2-7,TRBD1,TRBV6-2/TRBV6-3,TGTGCCAGCAGTGGTCCGGGACAGGGAAGAGGCGAGCAGTACTTC,CASSGPGQGRGEQYF
.,TRBJ2-2,.,TRBV7-2,TGTGCCAGCAGCCCAGACTACATCACCGGGGAGCTGTTTTTT,CASSPDYITGELFF
.,TRBJ1-5,.,TRBV19,TGTGCCAGTACCCTGTGGGGCTCCAATCAGCCCCAGCATTTT,CASTLWGSNQPQHF
once,TRBJ2-7,TRBD1,TRBV28,TGTGCCAGCAGACTGGGACAGGTGAGCTCCTACGAGCAGTACTTC,CASRLGQVSSYEQYF
.,TRBJ2-7,TRBD1,TRBV5-6,TGTGCCAGCAGTACCGGACCGGCAGGGGGCTACGAGCAGTACTTC,CASSTGPAGGYEQYF
.,TRBJ2-4,.,TRBV21-1,TGTGCCATCGCGGACAGGGGGCGGAGGTGGGTCAAAAACATTCAGTACTTC,CAIADRGRRWVKNIQYF
.,TRBJ1-5,.,TRBV7-3,TGTGCCAGCAGCTTAACGGGAGTAGATCAGCCCCAGCATTTT,CASSLTGVDQPQHF
.,TRBJ2-1,.,TRBV28,TGTGCCAGCAGTTCGGGCGGGAAGGACAATGAGCAGTTCTTC,CASSSGGKDNEQFF
.,TRBJ1-2,.,TRBV6-5,TGTGCCAGCAGACGGGCTAACTATGGCTACACCTTC,CASRRANYGYTF
.,TRBJ1-1,.,TRBV19,TGTGCCAGTAGTATCGACGACAGGAGGAACACTGAAGCTTTCTTT,CASSIDDRRNTEAFF
.,TRBJ1-3,TRBD1,TRBV7-2,TGTGCCAGCAGCTTCTTGACAGGGGGGTTTAACACCATATATTTT,CASSFLTGGFNTIYF
.,TRBJ2-1,.,TRBV9,TGTGCCAGCAGCGTAGCCACCCGGGGAAAGGGGCTAGCGCCTAACAATGAGCAGTTCTTC,CASSVATRGKGLAPNNEQFF
.,TRBJ2-1,.,TRBV7-8,TGTGCCAGCAGCTCCTTTTTCGGGGAACCCAACTTAGACAATGAGCAGTTCTTC,CASSSFFGEPNLDNEQFF
.,TRBJ1-5,TRBD1,TRBV12-5,TGTGCTAGTGGCCGGACAGGGGATCAGCCCCAGCATTTT,CASGRTGDQPQHF
.,TRBJ2-7,TRBD1,TRBV4-3,TGCGCCAGCAGCCAAGGACGAGACAGGGGCGGGGAGCAGTACTTC,CASSQGRDRGGEQYF
.,TRBJ1-4,.,TRBV27,TGTGCCAGCACTCGGACTTATAACAGGGCTAATGAAAAACTGTTTTTT,CASTRTYNRANEKLFF
.,TRBJ2-2,.,TRBV27,TGTGCCAGCAGTTTTGTAACGGACACCGGGGAGCTGTTTTTT,CASSFVTDTGELFF
.,TRBJ1-1,TRBD1,TRBV12-3/TRBV12-4,TGTGCCAGCAGCCTGGGACAGCCAGCTTTCTTT,CASSLGQPAFF
once,TRBJ2-3,.,TRBV7-2,TGTGCCAGCAGCTCCACGACGTCGGGGGATACGCAGTATTTT,CASSSTTSGDTQYF
.,TRBJ1-5,TRBD1,TRBV27,TGTGCCAGCAGTCCCACCGGGACAGGGGATTGGTCCCAGCATTTT,CASSPTGTGDWSQHF
.,TRBJ2-1,.,TRBV14,TGTGCCAGCAGCCCCCGGGATGACAATGAGCAGTTCTTC,CASSPRDDNEQFF
.,TRBJ2-7,.,TRBV7-9,TGTGCCAGCAGTAAGGACAGTAACCTATTCTACGAGCAGTACTTC,CASSKDSNLFYEQYF
few,TRBJ1-2,TRBD1,TRBV27,TGTGCCAGCAGCCTCCAATGGGAGACAGGGGCCCCTGCAAAGAATGGCTACACCTTC,CASSLQWETGAPAKNGYTF
.,TRBJ1-1,.,TRBV5-5,TGTGCCAGCAGCGCGGTCGGGAACACTGAAGCTTTCTTT,CASSAVGNTEAFF
once,TRBJ1-5,.,TRBV4-1,TGCGCCAGCAGCCAAGAGTCACAGACTAGCAATCAGCCCCAGCATTTT,CASSQESQTSNQPQHF
.,TRBJ2-1,.,TRBV7-3,TGTGCCAGCAGCTTGGGACTTTACAATGAGCAGTTCTTC,CASSLGLYNEQFF
.,TRBJ2-1,TRBD1,TRBV9,TGTGCCAGCAGCGCGAGCTCCGGGACAGGGTTCTACAATGAGCAGTTCTTC,CASSASSGTGFYNEQFF
.,TRBJ2-7,TRBD1,TRBV28,TGTGCCAGCAGTTTAGGGACAGGCTCCTACGAGCAGTACTTC,CASSLGTGSYEQYF
.,TRBJ2-3,TRBD2,TRBV3-1/TRBV3-2,TGTGCCAGCAGGCCCCTAGCGGGATGCACAGATACGCAGTATTTT,CASRPLAGCTDTQYF
.,TRBJ2-7,.,TRBV5-1,TGCGCCAGCAGCTTGGTGGACAGCTCCTACGAGCAGTACTTC,CASSLVDSSYEQYF
.,TRBJ2-2,TRBD2,TRBV3-1/TRBV3-2,TGTGCCAGCAGCCCTTGGACTAGCACCCACACCGGGGAGCTGTTTTTT,CASSPWTSTHTGELFF
.,TRBJ1-1,TRBD1,TRBV5-1,TGCGCCAGCAGCCGCAGGACAGGCGAGAACACTGAAGCTTTCTTT,CASSRRTGENTEAFF
.,TRBJ2-7,.,TRBV7-2,TGTGCCAGCAGGACGACTAGTTCCTACGAGCAGTACTTC,CASRTTSSYEQYF
.,TRBJ1-1,TRBD1,TRBV4-3,TGCGCCAGCAGCCAAGAGGAGGGGGCCACTGAAGCTTTCTTT,CASSQEEGATEAFF
.,TRBJ1-2,TRBD1,TRBV28,TGTGCCAGCAGTTGGTCACTGACAGGGGGCGCGTCCACCTTC,CASSWSLTGGASTF
.,TRBJ2-2,TRBD1,TRBV5-1,TGCGCCAGCAGCCCTGGGACAGGGGTAGCCGGGGAGCTGTTTTTT,CASSPGTGVAGELFF